The clone carrying this TCR beta chain has a handful of counts. The data belong to a study of control samples from healthy donors and cancer patients. Repertoires were generated with immunoSEQ multiplex PCR, while TCRdb's copy carries only in-frame clones and drops some. The table has roughly 100,000 clones, 83% seen once. Trimming removed 4 bases at V and 1 base at J, with 17 bases between. The CDR3 extends over 16 amino acids. Germline CDR1 and CDR2: SNHLY and FYNNEI. The chain combines TRBV2 with TRBJ2-7; perhaps TRBD1 as D (6 bases). Sequencing was carried out using blood. This TCR derives from a woman in her 50s in good health. This CDR3 is CASSVTRTVESYEQYF. Here the CDR3 DNA reads TGTGCCAGCAGTGTAACTCGGACAGTCGAATCCTACGAGCAGTACTTC.